The TCR beta chain described here comes from a study of blood T cell repertoires in COVID-19. In the study overall: Sites in the United States, Italy and Spain provided acute and convalescent COVID-19 samples. T cells, B-cell-depleted T cells, or PBMCs provided the cDNA or gDNA that served as material.

The CDR3 covers 16 residues. Per germline, CDR1 MGHRA and CDR2 YSYEKL. V was pared by 0 bases and J by 4 bases, with 4 bases of the junction left unmatched. In the original processing: Nucleated cell counts were estimated from reference gene primer amplification. Assay used: immunoSEQ multiplex PCR; TCRdb lists only in-frame clones, some missing. The V and J calls and clone size are taken from that table; D and trimming were inferred from the DNA. The sample consists of 100,000 to 150,000 clones, 84% of them appearing once. In this sample, this clone turned up many times. The source of this sequence is a man aged 60 to 69 with acute or convalescent COVID-19. V gene TRBV4-1 combines with J gene TRBJ2-1; 9 bases are a match to TRBD2. The sequenced sample was peripheral blood. This CDR3 is CASSQESSGTYNEQFF. The CDR3 DNA follows: TGCGCCAGCAGCCAAGAGTCTAGCGGGACTTACAATGAGCAGTTCTTC.